A single sample is the source of the 15 T cell receptor beta chains below, sequenced in a study of T cells in Graves' hyperthyroidism and ophthalmopathy. The TCR beta CDR3 regions underwent amplification using RNA transcripts as the source. HTBI primers were the set used in a first-round RT-PCR of the TCR CDR3. TCRdb independently ran MiXCR on the multiplex PCR reads; one entry per CDR3 protein. The sample yields 300,000 to 450,000 distinct CDR3 sequences, about 18% seen once. Source material: blood. Source of these receptors: a man aged 18 to 29 with Graves' ophthalmopathy.

At least ten counts were recorded for this clonotype. The V gene is TRBV2, the J gene TRBJ2-5; weak D call: TRBD2 (5 bases). The CDR3 has 14 amino acids. Trimming stripped 4 bases from V and 4 bases from J, with 13 bases between. CDR1 and CDR2 from the germline V gene are SNHLY and FYNNEI. This CDR3 is CASSARGMAETQYF. As DNA, the CDR3 is TGTGCCAGCAGTGCAAGAGGGATGGCAGAGACCCAGTACTTC.

In its sample, this clonotype was seen a few times. This chain links TRBV28 with TRBJ1-5, with D hard to call. Germline CDR1 MDHEN, CDR2 SYDVKM. CDR3 length equals 12 residues. Between the trimmed V and J ends, which lost 6 bases and 0 bases, there was a span of 3 bases. The CDR3, as DNA: TGTGCCAGCAGGGCTAGCAATCAGCCCCAGCATTTT. Its protein is CASRASNQPQHF.

The table lists this clonotype with many counts. This chain joins TRBV15 and TRBJ2-3, with D possibly being TRBD2 (6 bases). Trimming removed 0 bases from V and 0 bases from J, with 16 bases in between. Germline values: CDR1 LNHNV, CDR2 YYDKDF (reference sequence). CDR3 length equals 18 residues. The chain's CDR3 is CATSRDTTAGMSTDTQYF. The CDR3 coding sequence is TGTGCCACCAGCAGAGATACAACTGCGGGGATGAGCACAGATACGCAGTATTTT.

The sample holds many counts of this clonotype. The chain carries TRBV4-1 and TRBJ2-3; a weak D match, TRBD2 (5 bases). There are 14 residues in the CDR3. With 6 bases removed from V and 3 bases from J, the gap between germline ends came to 13 bases. Germline V gene sequence: CDR1 MGHRA, CDR2 YSYEKL. CDR3 sequence: CASRESPGTDTQYF. CDR3 DNA: TGCGCCAGCAGGGAAAGTCCGGGGACAGATACGCAGTATTTT.

The sample holds a few counts of this clonotype. The chain links TRBV29-1 to TRBJ2-1; unclear D gene. The V gene's germline CDR1 is SQVTM and CDR2 ANQGSEA. V was trimmed by 5 bases and J by 0 bases, leaving 5 bases between them. The CDR3 loop spans 12 amino acids. The CDR3 here is CSVWDSYNEQFF. The CDR3 region has the DNA TGCAGCGTTTGGGACTCCTACAATGAGCAGTTCTTC.

There are many counts of this clonotype. The genes are TRBV5-1 and TRBJ1-5; 7 positions match TRBD1. The V and J ends lost 4 bases and 7 bases, in that order; junction bases with no gene match: 8. The CDR3 extends over 14 amino acids. The germline CDR1 and CDR2 sequences are SGHRS and YFSETQ. This CDR3 is CASSHGTAGQPQHF. Written as DNA, the CDR3 is TGCGCCAGCAGCCACGGGACAGCGGGACAGCCCCAGCATTTT.

The chain recombines TRBV27 with TRBJ2-6; no clear D. The CDR3 runs to 12 residues. With 8 bases removed from V and 4 bases from J, the gap between germline ends came to 6 bases. Germline CDR1 reads MNHEY; CDR2 reads SMNVEV (reference sequence). CDR3 sequence (DNA): TGTGCCAGCCTGTCCGGGGCCAACGTCCTGACTTTC. This codes for CASLSGANVLTF.

This rearrangement joins TRBV10-3 to TRBJ2-2, with a tentative D call TRBD1 (5 bases). V dropped 6 bases and J dropped 1 base, with 12 bases sitting between them. The CDR3 contains 15 residues. CDR1 ENHRY and CDR2 SYGVKD come from the germline V gene. The CDR3 region is CAISQGWGNTGELFF. DNA of the CDR3: TGTGCCATCAGCCAGGGTTGGGGGAACACCGGGGAGCTGTTTTTT.

This clonotype was seen a handful of times. The chain links TRBV6-5 to TRBJ1-3; no reliable D call. Trimming took off 3 bases at V and 2 bases at J, with 11 bases between the two ends. This CDR3 is 15 amino acids long. Germline CDR1 and CDR2: MNHEY and SVGAGI. CDR3 residues: CASSYTKGTGNTIYF. CDR3 nucleotides: TGTGCCAGCAGTTATACTAAAGGGACTGGAAACACCATATATTTT.

In this sample, this clonotype turned up many times. The chain joins TRBV7-9 to TRBJ2-1, with 10 bases fitting TRBD2. Per the germline V gene, CDR1 is SEHNR and CDR2 is FQNEAQ (reference sequence). Losses at the gene ends were 2 bases for V and 8 bases for J; bases not matched to a gene: 6. This CDR3 has 15 residues. The CDR3: CASSLSGGAEDEQFF. CDR3 coding DNA: TGTGCCAGCAGCTTAAGCGGGGGGGCAGAGGATGAGCAGTTCTTC. The variable domain in full, with the rest retrieved from reference TRBV7-9 and TRBJ2-1, is DTGVSQNPRHKITKRGQNVTFRCDPISEHNRLYWYRQTLGQGPEFLTYFQNEAQLEKSRLLSDRFSAERPKGSFSTLEIQRTEQGDSAMYLCASSLSGGAEDEQFFGPGTRLTVL.

This clonotype was found many times. J is TRBJ1-2 and V is TRBV4-1; D is unresolved. Trimming left V 3 bases short and J 4 bases short, with 12 bases between. The CDR3 contains 14 residues. CDR1 is MGHRA, CDR2 YSYEKL, per germline. CDR3: CASSHTDLAYGYTF. CDR3 DNA sequence: TGCGCCAGCAGCCACACCGACCTGGCCTATGGCTACACCTTC.

This clonotype was seen repeatedly, ten times or more. The V gene is TRBV7-8, the J gene TRBJ2-5; 11 bases are a match to TRBD1. Germline CDR1 SGHVS, CDR2 FQNEAQ. After removal of 3 bases from V and 4 bases from J, the junction contained 4 bases not matched to a gene. CDR3 length equals 15 residues. In DNA form, the CDR3 reads TGTGCCAGCAGCTTTCGGGGACAGGGGGGAGAGACCCAGTACTTC. This codes for CASSFRGQGGETQYF. The full variable domain, its missing parts supplied by reference TRBV7-8 and TRBJ2-5, is GAGVSQSPRYKVAKRGQDVALRCDPISGHVSLFWYQQALGQGPEFLTYFQNEAQLDKSGLPSDRFFAERPEGSVSTLKIQRTQQEDSAVYLCASSFRGQGGETQYFGPGTRLLVL.

In its sample, this clonotype was seen many times. The J gene is TRBJ1-4, the V gene TRBV11-2; D call uncertain. The CDR3 covers 14 residues. Germline CDR1 SGHAT, CDR2 FQNNGV. Trimming removed 3 bases from V and 1 base from J, with 6 bases in between. The CDR3 DNA is TGTGCCAGCAGCTTTGGGCGAACTAATGAAAAACTGTTTTTT. Translated: CASSFGRTNEKLFF.

This clonotype was seen only a few times. This chain links TRBV20-1 with TRBJ1-2; 9 bases line up with TRBD1. Per germline, CDR1 DFQATT and CDR2 SNEGSKA (reference sequence). CDR3 length: 12 residues. This CDR3 reads CTVQGAGYGYTF. CDR3 coding DNA: TGCACCGTACAGGGGGCTGGGTATGGCTACACCTTC.

With regard to this clonotype: A read error may be the cause here, since a much bigger clone is one base away. The chain links TRBV2 to TRBJ1-2; a possible D gene is TRBD1 (5 bases). Looked up from germline, CDR1 is SNHLY and CDR2 is FYNNEI. The CDR3 length is 14 residues. V was clipped by 6 bases and J by 4 bases, with 15 bases between them. In DNA, the CDR3 is TGTGCCAGCAGGGGGGTTTCCGCAGGCTATGGCTACACCTTC. Translated, it gives CASRGVSAGYGYTF.